This TCR beta chain stems from a study of blood T cell repertoires in COVID-19. Turning to the study itself: Acute-phase and convalescent COVID-19 samples originated in the United States, Italy and Spain. Nucleic acid was either cDNA or gDNA, and it came from T cells, B-cell-depleted T cells, or PBMCs.

In the original processing: Amplification of reference gene primers provided the estimated nucleated cell counts. Assay used: immunoSEQ multiplex PCR; TCRdb lists only in-frame clones, some missing. V and J calls and clone size come straight from that table; D and trimming were deduced from the DNA. The sample comprises around 250,000 clones, approximately 81% of which are singletons, and 3.1% rests with the top ten. This receptor was identified in a woman aged 18-29 years with acute or convalescent COVID-19. The source material was peripheral blood.

The CDR3 region is CATGSGSTDTQYF. CDR3 sequence (DNA): TGTGCCACCGGTAGCGGGAGTACCGATACGCAGTATTTT. The chain couples TRBV6-4 to TRBJ2-3, with 9 nucleotides matching TRBD2. The CDR3 spans 13 residues. V dropped 10 bases and J dropped 6; count of bases not matched to a gene: 8. The germline CDR1 and CDR2 sequences are MRHNA and SNTAGT.